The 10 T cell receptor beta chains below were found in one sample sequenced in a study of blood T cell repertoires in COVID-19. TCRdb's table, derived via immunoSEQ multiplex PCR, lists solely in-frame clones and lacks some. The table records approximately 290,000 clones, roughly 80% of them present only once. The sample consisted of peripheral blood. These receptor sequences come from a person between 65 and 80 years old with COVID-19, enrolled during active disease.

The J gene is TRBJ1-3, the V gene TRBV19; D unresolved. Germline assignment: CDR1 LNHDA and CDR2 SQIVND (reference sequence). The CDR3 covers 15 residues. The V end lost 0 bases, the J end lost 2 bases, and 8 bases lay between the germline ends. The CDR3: CASSIEAVPGNTIYF. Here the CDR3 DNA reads TGTGCCAGTAGTATAGAGGCAGTCCCTGGAAACACCATATATTTT.

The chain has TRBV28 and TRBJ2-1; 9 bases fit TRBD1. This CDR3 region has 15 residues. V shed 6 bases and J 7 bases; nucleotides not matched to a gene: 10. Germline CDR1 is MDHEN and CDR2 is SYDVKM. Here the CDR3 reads CASRPGTGWANEQFF. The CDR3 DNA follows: TGTGCCAGCAGACCCGGGACAGGGTGGGCTAATGAGCAGTTCTTC.

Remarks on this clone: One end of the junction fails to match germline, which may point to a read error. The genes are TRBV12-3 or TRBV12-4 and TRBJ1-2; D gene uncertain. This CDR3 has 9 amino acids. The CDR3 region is CASVAFSSF. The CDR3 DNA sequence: TGTGCCAGCGTCGCATTTTCTAGCTTC.

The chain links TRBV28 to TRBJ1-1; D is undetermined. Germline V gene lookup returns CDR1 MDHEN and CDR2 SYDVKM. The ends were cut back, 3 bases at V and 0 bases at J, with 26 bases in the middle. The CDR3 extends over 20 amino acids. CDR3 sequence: CASSFNLLGRHWAVNTEAFF. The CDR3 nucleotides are TGTGCCAGCAGTTTTAATCTCTTGGGGAGGCACTGGGCGGTGAACACTGAAGCTTTCTTT.

The CDR3 protein is CASSFGTGTGNTIYF. The CDR3 DNA reads TGTGCCAGCAGCTTCGGGACAGGGACTGGAAACACCATATATTTT. The V gene is TRBV7-9, the J gene TRBJ1-3, with 9 bases that match TRBD1. Trimming removed 3 bases from V and 2 bases from J; junction bases left unmatched: 2. The CDR3 has 15 residues. The germline V gene encodes CDR1 SEHNR and CDR2 FQNEAQ (reference sequence). Variable domain in full (rest from reference TRBV7-9 and TRBJ1-3): DTGVSQNPRHKITKRGQNVTFRCDPISEHNRLYWYRQTLGQGPEFLTYFQNEAQLEKSRLLSDRFSAERPKGSFSTLEIQRTEQGDSAMYLCASSFGTGTGNTIYFGEGSWLTVV.

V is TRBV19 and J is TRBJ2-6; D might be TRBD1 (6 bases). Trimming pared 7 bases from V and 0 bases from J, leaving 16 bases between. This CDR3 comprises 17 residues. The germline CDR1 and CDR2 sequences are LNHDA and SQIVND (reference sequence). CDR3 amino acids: CASTYRADFSGANVLTF. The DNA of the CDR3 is TGTGCCAGTACATACAGGGCGGACTTCTCTGGGGCCAACGTCCTGACTTTC.

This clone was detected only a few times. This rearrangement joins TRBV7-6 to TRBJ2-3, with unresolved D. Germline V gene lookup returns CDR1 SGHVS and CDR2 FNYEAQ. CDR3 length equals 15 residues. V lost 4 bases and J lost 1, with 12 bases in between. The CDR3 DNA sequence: TGTGCCAGCAGCTCGCCATACAGCCGCACAGATACGCAGTATTTT. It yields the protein CASSSPYSRTDTQYF.

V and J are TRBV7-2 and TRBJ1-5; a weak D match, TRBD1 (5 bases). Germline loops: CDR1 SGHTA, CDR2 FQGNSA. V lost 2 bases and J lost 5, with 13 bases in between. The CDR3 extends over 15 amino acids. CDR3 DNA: TGTGCCAGCAGCTTACGGGCGGGAGGGGATCAGCCCCAGCATTTT. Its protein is CASSLRAGGDQPQHF. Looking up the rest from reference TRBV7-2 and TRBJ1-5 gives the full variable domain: GAGVSQSPSNKVTEKGKDVELRCDPISGHTALYWYRQSLGQGLEFLIYFQGNSAPDKSGLPSDRFSAERTGGSVSTLTIQRTQQEDSAVYLCASSLRAGGDQPQHFGDGTRLSIL.

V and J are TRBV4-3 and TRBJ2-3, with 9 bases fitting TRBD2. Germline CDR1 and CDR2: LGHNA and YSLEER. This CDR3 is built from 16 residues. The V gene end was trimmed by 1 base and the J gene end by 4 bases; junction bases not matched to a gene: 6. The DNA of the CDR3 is TGCGCCAGCAGCCAAGCGGCGGGAGGGCAGTCAGATACGCAGTATTTT. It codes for CASSQAAGGQSDTQYF.

The CDR3 sequence: CASSLLLGRTDTQYF. The CDR3 nucleotides are TGTGCCAGTAGTTTATTGCTGGGCCGCACAGATACGCAGTATTTT. The V gene is TRBV19, the J gene TRBJ2-3; D remains unclear. Germline V gives CDR1 LNHDA, CDR2 SQIVND (reference sequence). The germline V and J ends were trimmed by 5 bases and 1 base, with 13 bases remaining between them. The CDR3 consists of 15 residues.